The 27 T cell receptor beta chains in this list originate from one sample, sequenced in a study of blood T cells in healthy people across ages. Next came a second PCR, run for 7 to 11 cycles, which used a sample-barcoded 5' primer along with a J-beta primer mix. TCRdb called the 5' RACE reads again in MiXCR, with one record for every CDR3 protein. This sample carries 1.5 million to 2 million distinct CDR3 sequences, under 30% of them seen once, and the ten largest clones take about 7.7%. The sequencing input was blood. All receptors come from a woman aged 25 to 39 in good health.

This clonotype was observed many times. This CDR3 is CASSIQGADTEAFF. CDR3 nucleotides: TGTGCCAGCAGCATACAGGGGGCAGACACTGAAGCTTTCTTT. The chain carries TRBV7-2 and TRBJ1-1, with 9 bases lining up with TRBD1. CDR3 length: 14 residues. With V trimmed by 5 bases and J by 3 bases, 4 bases remained unmatched. CDR1 SGHTA and CDR2 FQGNSA come from the germline V gene.

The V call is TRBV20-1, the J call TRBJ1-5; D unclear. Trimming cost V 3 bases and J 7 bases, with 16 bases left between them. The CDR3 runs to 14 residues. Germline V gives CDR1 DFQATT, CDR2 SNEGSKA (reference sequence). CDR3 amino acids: CSARSGGPQQPQHF. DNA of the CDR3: TGCAGTGCTAGGAGTGGAGGGCCCCAGCAGCCCCAGCATTTT.

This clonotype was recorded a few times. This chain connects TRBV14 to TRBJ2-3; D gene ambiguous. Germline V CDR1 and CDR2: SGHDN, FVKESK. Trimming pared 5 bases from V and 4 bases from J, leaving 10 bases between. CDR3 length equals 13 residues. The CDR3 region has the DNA TGTGCCAGCAGCACCCGGTTGGCAGATACGCAGTATTTT. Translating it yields CASSTRLADTQYF.

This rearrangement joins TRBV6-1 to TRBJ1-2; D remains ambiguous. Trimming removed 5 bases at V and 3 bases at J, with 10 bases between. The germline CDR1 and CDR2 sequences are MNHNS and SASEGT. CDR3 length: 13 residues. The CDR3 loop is CASSSRLDYGYTF. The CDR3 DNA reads TGTGCCAGCAGTTCCAGGTTAGACTATGGCTACACCTTC.

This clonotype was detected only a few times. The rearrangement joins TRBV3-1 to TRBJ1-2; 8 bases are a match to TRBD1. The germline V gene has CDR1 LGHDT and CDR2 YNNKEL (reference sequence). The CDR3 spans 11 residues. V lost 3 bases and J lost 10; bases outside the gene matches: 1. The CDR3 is CASSQTGAYTF. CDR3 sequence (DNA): TGTGCCAGCAGCCAGACAGGGGCCTACACCTTC. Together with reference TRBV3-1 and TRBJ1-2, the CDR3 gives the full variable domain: DTAVSQTPKYLVTQMGNDKSIKCEQNLGHDTMYWYKQDSKKFLKIMFSYNNKELIINETVPNRFSPKSPDKAHLNLHINSLELGDSAVYFCASSQTGAYTFGSGTRLTVV.

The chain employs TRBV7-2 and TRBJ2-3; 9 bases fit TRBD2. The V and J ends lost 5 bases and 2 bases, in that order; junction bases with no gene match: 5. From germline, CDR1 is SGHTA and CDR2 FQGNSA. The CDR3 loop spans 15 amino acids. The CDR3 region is CASSASGIITDTQYF. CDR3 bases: TGTGCCAGCAGCGCTAGCGGGATAATCACAGATACGCAGTATTTT.

CDR3 in amino acids: CASSLEGLAEEEPRTDTQYF. As DNA, the CDR3 is TGCGCCAGCAGCTTGGAGGGACTAGCGGAAGAAGAACCGCGCACAGATACGCAGTATTTT. The V call is TRBV5-1, the J call TRBJ2-3; 11 bases map to TRBD2. The CDR3 has 20 amino acids. With V trimmed by 0 bases and J by 1 base, 13 bases remained unmatched. CDR1 and CDR2 (germline): SGHRS, YFSETQ.

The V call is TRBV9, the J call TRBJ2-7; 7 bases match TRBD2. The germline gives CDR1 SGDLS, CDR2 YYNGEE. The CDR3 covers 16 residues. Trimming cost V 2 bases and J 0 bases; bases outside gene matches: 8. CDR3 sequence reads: CASSVDLAASSYEQYF. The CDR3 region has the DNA TGTGCCAGCAGCGTTGATCTAGCGGCCAGCTCCTACGAGCAGTACTTC.

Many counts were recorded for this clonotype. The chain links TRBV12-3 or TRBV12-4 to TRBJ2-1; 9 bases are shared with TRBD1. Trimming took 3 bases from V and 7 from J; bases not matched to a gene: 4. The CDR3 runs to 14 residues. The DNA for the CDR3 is TGTGCCAGCAGTTTGGGACAGGGAACGAATGAGCAGTTCTTC. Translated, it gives CASSLGQGTNEQFF.

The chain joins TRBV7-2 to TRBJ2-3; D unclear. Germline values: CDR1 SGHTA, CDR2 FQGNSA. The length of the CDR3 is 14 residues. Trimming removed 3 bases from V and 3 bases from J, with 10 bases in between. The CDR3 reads CASSFSAVTDTQYF. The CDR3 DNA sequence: TGTGCCAGCAGCTTCTCCGCGGTGACAGATACGCAGTATTTT.

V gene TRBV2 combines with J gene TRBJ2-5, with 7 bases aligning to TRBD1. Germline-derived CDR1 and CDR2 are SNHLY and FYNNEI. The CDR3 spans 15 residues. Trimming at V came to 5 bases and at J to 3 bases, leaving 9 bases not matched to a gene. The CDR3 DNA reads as TGTGCCAGCAGTCCCTACGGGACAGACGAAGAGACCCAGTACTTC. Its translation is CASSPYGTDEETQYF.

The CDR3 DNA follows: TGTGCCAGCTCGGTTAACAGGGAGAGCTCCTACAATGAGCAGTTCTTC. Translated: CASSVNRESSYNEQFF. The rearrangement uses TRBV18 and TRBJ2-1; the D gene is possibly TRBD1 (6 bases). Trimming removed 6 bases at V and 0 bases at J, with 15 bases between. The CDR3 sequence is 16 residues long. From germline, CDR1 is KGHSH and CDR2 LQKENI.

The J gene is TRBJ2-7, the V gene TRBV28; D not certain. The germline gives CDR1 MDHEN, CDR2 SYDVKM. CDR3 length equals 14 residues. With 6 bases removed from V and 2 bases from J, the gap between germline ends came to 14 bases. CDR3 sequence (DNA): TGTGCCAGCAGCGAGCAGGAAAGTACCTACGAGCAGTACTTC. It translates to CASSEQESTYEQYF.

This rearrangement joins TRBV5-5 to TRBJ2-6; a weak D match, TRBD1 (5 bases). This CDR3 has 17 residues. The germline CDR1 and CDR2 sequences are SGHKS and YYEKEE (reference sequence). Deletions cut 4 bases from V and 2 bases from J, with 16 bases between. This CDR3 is CASSTRQGTTGANVLTF. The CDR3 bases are TGTGCCAGCAGCACCAGGCAGGGAACTACTGGGGCCAACGTCCTGACTTTC.

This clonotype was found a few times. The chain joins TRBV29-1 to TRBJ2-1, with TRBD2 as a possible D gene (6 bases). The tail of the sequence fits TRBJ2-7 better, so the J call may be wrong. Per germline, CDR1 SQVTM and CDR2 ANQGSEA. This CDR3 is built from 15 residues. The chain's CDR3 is CSVSLGTFSYNEQYF. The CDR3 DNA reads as TGCAGCGTCTCCCTCGGGACTTTCTCCTACAATGAGCAGTACTTC.

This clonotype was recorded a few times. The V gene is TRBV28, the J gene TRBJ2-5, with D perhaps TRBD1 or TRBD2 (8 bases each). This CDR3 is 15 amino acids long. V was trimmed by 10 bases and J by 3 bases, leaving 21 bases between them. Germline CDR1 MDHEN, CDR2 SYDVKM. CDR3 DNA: TGTGCCACGGGGGGGACAGGCGCGCGGGAAGAGACCCAGTACTTC. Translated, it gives CATGGTGAREETQYF.

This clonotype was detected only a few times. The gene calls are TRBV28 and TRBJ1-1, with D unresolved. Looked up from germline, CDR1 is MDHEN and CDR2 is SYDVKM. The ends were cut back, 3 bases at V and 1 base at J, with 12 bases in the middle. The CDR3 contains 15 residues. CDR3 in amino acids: CASSFLTGRNTEAFF. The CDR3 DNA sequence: TGTGCCAGCAGTTTCCTCACCGGGAGGAACACTGAAGCTTTCTTT.

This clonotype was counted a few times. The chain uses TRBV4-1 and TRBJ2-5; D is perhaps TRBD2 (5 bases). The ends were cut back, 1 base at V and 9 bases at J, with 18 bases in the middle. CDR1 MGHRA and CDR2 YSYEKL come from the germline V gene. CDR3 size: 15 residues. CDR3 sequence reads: CASSQVGRRERAQYF. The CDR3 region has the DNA TGCGCCAGCAGCCAAGTCGGGCGGCGAGAGAGGGCCCAGTACTTC.

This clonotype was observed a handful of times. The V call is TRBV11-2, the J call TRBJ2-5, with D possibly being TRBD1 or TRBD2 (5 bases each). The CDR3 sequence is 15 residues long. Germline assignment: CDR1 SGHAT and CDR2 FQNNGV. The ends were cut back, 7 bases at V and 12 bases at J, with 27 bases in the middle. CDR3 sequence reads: CASTVLGDQTHVEYF. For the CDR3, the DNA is TGTGCCAGCACGGTATTGGGGGATCAAACGCACGTTGAGTACTTC.

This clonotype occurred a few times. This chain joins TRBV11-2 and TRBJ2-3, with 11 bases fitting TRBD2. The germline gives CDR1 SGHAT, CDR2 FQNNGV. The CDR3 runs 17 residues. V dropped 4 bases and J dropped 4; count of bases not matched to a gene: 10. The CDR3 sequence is CASSSSQLAGAPDTQYF. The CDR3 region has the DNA TGTGCCAGCAGCTCCTCCCAACTAGCGGGAGCGCCAGATACGCAGTATTTT.

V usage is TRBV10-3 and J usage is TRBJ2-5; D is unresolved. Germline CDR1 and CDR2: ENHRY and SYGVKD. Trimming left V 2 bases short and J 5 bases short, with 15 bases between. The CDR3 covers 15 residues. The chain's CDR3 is CAISEPTRAGETQYF. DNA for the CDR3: TGTGCCATCAGTGAGCCTACCCGAGCCGGGGAGACCCAGTACTTC.

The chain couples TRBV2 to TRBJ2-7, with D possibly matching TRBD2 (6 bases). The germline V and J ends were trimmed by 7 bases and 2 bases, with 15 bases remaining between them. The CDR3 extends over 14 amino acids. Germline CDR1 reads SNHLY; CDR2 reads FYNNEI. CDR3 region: CASKKEGGPYEQYF. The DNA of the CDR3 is TGTGCCAGCAAGAAGGAGGGAGGCCCCTACGAGCAGTACTTC.

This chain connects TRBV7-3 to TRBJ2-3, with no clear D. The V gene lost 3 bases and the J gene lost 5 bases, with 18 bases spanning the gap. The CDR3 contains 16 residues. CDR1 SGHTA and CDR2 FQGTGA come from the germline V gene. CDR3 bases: TGTGCCAGCAGCTTCGGATCGCCGGCCCCCGGAGATACGCAGTATTTT. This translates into CASSFGSPAPGDTQYF.

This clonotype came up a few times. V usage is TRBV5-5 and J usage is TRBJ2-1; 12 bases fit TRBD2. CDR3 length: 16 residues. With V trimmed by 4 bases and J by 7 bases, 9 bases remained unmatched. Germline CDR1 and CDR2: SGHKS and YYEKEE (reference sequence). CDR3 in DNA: TGTGCCAGCAGCCCCAAGACCGGGACTAGCGGGAATGAGCAGTTCTTC. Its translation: CASSPKTGTSGNEQFF.

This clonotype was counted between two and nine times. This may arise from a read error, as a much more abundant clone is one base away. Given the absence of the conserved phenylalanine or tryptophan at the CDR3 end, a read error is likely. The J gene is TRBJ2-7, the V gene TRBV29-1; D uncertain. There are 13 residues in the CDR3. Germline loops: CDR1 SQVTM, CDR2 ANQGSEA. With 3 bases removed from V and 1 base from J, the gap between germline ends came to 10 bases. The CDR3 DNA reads TGCAGCGTTGAGGCTGGCAGTTCCTACGAGCAGTACTTA. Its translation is CSVEAGSSYEQYL.

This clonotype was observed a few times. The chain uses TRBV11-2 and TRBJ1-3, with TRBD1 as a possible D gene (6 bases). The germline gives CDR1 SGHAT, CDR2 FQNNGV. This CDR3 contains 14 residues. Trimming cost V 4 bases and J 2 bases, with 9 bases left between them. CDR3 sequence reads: CASSSRGAGNTIYF. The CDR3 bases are TGTGCCAGCAGCTCCAGGGGAGCTGGAAACACCATATATTTT.

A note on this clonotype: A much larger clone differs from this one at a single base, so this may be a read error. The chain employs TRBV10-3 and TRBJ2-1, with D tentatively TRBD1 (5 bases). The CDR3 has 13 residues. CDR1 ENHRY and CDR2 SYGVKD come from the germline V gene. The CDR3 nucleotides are TGTGCCACCAGTGATCAGGGATCCAATGAGCAGTTCTTC. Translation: CATSDQGSNEQFF.